This TCR beta chain appears in the sequencing data of a study of cytomegalovirus exposure and HLA in healthy donors. This donor's record omits CMV serostatus. With regard to this clone: Its antigen is not identified.

The PCR was carried out with 60 Vbeta primers and 13 Jbeta primers. Using immunoSEQ multiplex PCR, the repertoire was profiled, and TCRdb retains in-frame clones only, with some absent. The sample carries more than 200,000 clones, approximately 81% recorded once. CDR1 and CDR2 from the germline V gene are SGHDN and FVKESK. With 2 bases clipped from V and 3 bases from J, the junction kept 2 bases outside the gene matches. The CDR3 has 15 residues. General study points: An analysis was carried out at a later point. It showed that HLA-associated TCR beta chains were more clonally expanded than equally common non-associated chains. Most of the CMV-associated TCR beta chains (in a later analysis) appeared to be HLA-restricted. Many donors shared some public TCRs, even though most TCR sequences were rare.

The J gene is TRBJ2-3, the V gene TRBV14; 10 bases fit TRBD2. This clonotype was sampled from a human donor in good health. Material for sequencing was PBMCs. The CDR3, as DNA: TGTGCCAGCAGCCAAACTAGCGGGGCGACAGATACGCAGTATTTT. This translates into CASSQTSGATDTQYF.